Below are 2 T cell receptor beta chains sequenced from a single sample in a study of molecular identifiers for immune sequencing clone quantification. Each CDR3 protein gets one entry after TCRdb re-called the PCR reads with MiXCR. Of around 100,000 distinct CDR3 sequences listed, roughly 38% are singletons. The sequenced sample consisted of naive CD8+ T cells from blood, with Jurkat cell RNA spiked in. Subset here: FACS-sorted CD8+CD4-CCR7+CD45RA+ naive T cells. These receptors came from a human donor in good health. Some libraries in this study had Jurkat cell RNA spiked in.

Ten or more counts support this clonotype. The chain is built from TRBV28 and TRBJ2-4; 7 bases match TRBD1. The V segment lost 5 bases and the J segment 2 bases; nucleotides outside the gene matches: 9. The CDR3 is made up of 16 amino acids. Germline-derived CDR1 and CDR2 are MDHEN and SYDVKM. The CDR3 DNA reads TGTGCCAGCAGTCCTTACAGGGGACAAACCAAAAACATTCAGTACTTC. As protein: CASSPYRGQTKNIQYF.

Concerning this clonotype itself: A much larger clone differs from this one at a single base, so this may be a read error. V and J are TRBV28 and TRBJ2-5; D unclear. The germline gives CDR1 MDHEN, CDR2 SYDVKM. V was pared by 5 bases and J by 4 bases, with 20 bases between. The CDR3 is 16 residues long. The DNA of the CDR3 is TGTGCCAGCAGTCCCGCTCTCGACGGAATACTAGAGACCCAGTACTTC. Protein sequence: CASSPALDGILETQYF.